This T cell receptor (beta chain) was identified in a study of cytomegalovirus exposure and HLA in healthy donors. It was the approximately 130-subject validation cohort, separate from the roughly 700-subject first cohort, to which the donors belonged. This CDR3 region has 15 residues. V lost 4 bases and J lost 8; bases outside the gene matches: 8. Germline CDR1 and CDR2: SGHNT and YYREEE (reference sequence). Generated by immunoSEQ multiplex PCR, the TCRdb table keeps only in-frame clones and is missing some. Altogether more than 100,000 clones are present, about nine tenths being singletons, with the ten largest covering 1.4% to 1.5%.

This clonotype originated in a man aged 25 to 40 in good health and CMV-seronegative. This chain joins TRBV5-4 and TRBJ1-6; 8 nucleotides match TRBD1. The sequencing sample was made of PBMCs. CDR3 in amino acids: CASSLDRAGDSPLHF. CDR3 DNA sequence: TGTGCCAGCAGCCTGGACAGGGCGGGGGATTCACCCCTCCACTTT.